These 32 T cell receptor beta chains were sequenced from one sample in a study of monozygotic twins with inflammatory bowel disease (dated by TCRdb to between 2018 and 2021). Library preparation employed 5' RACE. These reads were obtained on an Illumina HiSeq 2500. TCRdb reanalyzed the reads, keeping one entry per CDR3 protein sequence and omitting DNA. The table of this sample itemizes 330,000 or so distinct CDR3 sequences. Together, the top ten hold 2% to 2.5% of the sample. The sequenced material came from blood. The receptors originated from a human donor with ulcerative colitis or Crohn's disease, or a healthy co-twin of an affected twin (not recorded which).

The gene calls are TRBV12-3 or TRBV12-4 and TRBJ2-3; checking the TCRdb D call of TRBD2 is not possible without DNA. CDR3 length equals 16 residues. The CDR3 spells CASSFQRGGSTDTQYF.

V and J are TRBV7-2 and TRBJ2-1; as DNA is missing, the TRBD1 call by TCRdb cannot be tested. Germline V gene sequence: CDR1 SGHTA, CDR2 FQGNSA. The CDR3 runs 12 residues. The CDR3 sequence: CASSPTAREQFF.

The rearrangement uses TRBV6-5 and TRBJ1-1. Germline CDR1 and CDR2: MNHEY and SVGAGI. This CDR3 is 14 amino acids long. The CDR3: CASSYSRGWSRAFF.

J is TRBJ2-3 and V is TRBV12-3 or TRBV12-4. The CDR3 has 11 amino acids. CDR3 protein: CASSPRIKQYF.

The rearrangement links TRBV5-6 to TRBJ2-2; TCRdb returns TRBD2, unconfirmable since there is no DNA. This CDR3 contains 16 residues. Looked up from germline, CDR1 is SGHDT and CDR2 is YYEEEE. CDR3 sequence reads: CASSLVPGGSTGELFF. The full variable domain, rest sourced from reference TRBV5-6 and TRBJ2-2, is DAGVTQSPTHLIKTRGQQVTLRCSPKSGHDTVSWYQQALGQGPQFIFQYYEEEERQRGNFPDRFSGHQFPNYSSELNVNALLLGDSALYLCASSLVPGGSTGELFFGEGSRLTVL.

This chain connects TRBV10-3 to TRBJ2-2; the TCRdb call, TRBD1, lacks DNA for checking. Germline V gene data show CDR1 as ENHRY and CDR2 as SYGVKD. The CDR3 is 19 residues long. CDR3 region: CAISESGGIGSPGFGELFF.

J is TRBJ2-7 and V is TRBV5-1; TCRdb's D call of TRBD1 is untestable without DNA. The germline gives CDR1 SGHRS, CDR2 YFSETQ. The CDR3 runs to 16 residues. The CDR3: CASSPSPDRTTYEQYF.

This chain uses TRBV10-3 with TRBJ2-3; no DNA is available, so the TRBD1 call from TCRdb remains unchecked. The germline V gene has CDR1 ENHRY and CDR2 SYGVKD. The CDR3 runs 12 residues. CDR3 region: CAISEGADTQYF.

V usage is TRBV5-1 and J usage is TRBJ1-2; the TRBD1 assignment by TCRdb is unverifiable without DNA. In germline, CDR1 is SGHRS, CDR2 YFSETQ. The CDR3 sequence is 14 residues long. The CDR3 is CASSTDIQNYGYTF.

The gene calls are TRBV12-3 or TRBV12-4 and TRBJ1-2; TCRdb's D call, TRBD1, is unchecked because there is no DNA. This CDR3 has 14 residues. This CDR3 is CASSLDAAPSGYTF.

The V and J genes are TRBV7-8 and TRBJ1-6; absent DNA, TCRdb's TRBD1 call cannot be checked. This CDR3 is built from 15 residues. CDR1 and CDR2 (germline): SGHVS, FQNEAQ. CDR3 sequence reads: CASTLGGAYNSPLHF.

The chain joins TRBV7-9 to TRBJ2-1. The V gene's germline CDR1 is SEHNR and CDR2 FQNEAQ (reference sequence). This CDR3 comprises 13 residues. Here the CDR3 reads CANSRSSYNEQFF.

The J gene is TRBJ1-3, the V gene TRBV7-2. CDR1 and CDR2 (germline): SGHTA, FQGNSA. The CDR3 extends over 13 amino acids. CDR3 loop: CASSLSRGNTIYF.

This rearrangement joins TRBV24-1 to TRBJ2-3. Germline values: CDR1 KGHDR, CDR2 SFDVKD. The CDR3 has 15 amino acids. CDR3 amino acids: CATSAQGPGTDTQYF.

The V call is TRBV12-3 or TRBV12-4, the J call TRBJ1-2; TCRdb reports TRBD1, a call that lacks DNA to check it against. The CDR3 consists of 15 residues. This CDR3 reads CASSRGTAANYGYTF.

The chain has TRBV11-1 and TRBJ1-2; TCRdb's D gene call, TRBD1, goes unchecked for lack of DNA. Germline assignment: CDR1 SGHAT and CDR2 FQDESV (reference sequence). The CDR3 is 19 residues long. The CDR3 is CASSPIRAGGMVANYGYTF.

The chain links TRBV28 to TRBJ2-7; TCRdb gives TRBD2 as the D gene, but with no DNA this cannot be confirmed. The CDR3 length is 12 residues. The V gene's germline CDR1 is MDHEN and CDR2 SYDVKM. Here the CDR3 reads CASSRTHREQYF.

The chain uses TRBV21-1 and TRBJ2-7. TRBV21-1 is a known pseudogene. The CDR3 sequence is 13 residues long. The CDR3 protein is CASRTGIAYEQYF.

CDR3 region: CASTVTGRLANEKLFF. The rearrangement uses TRBV6-1 and TRBJ1-4; the TRBD1 assignment by TCRdb is unverifiable without DNA. CDR1 MNHNS and CDR2 SASEGT come from the germline V gene. The CDR3 runs 16 residues.

This chain uses TRBV7-6 with TRBJ2-7; TCRdb's assignment of TRBD2 cannot be checked, as there is no DNA. CDR1 and CDR2 from the germline V gene are SGHVS and FNYEAQ. The CDR3 runs to 15 residues. The CDR3 protein is CASSLYASDTYEQYF.

This sequence joins TRBV6-1 and TRBJ2-1; TCRdb designates TRBD1, a call that cannot be tested without DNA. The CDR3 extends over 16 amino acids. From germline, CDR1 is MNHNS and CDR2 SASEGT. CDR3 amino acids: CASTSLERDSYNEQFF.

The V gene is TRBV20-1, the J gene TRBJ1-5; TCRdb's D call of TRBD1 is untestable without DNA. This CDR3 has 18 amino acids. Germline CDR1 and CDR2: DFQATT and SNEGSKA (reference sequence). CDR3 protein: CSAPDATGGSSLNQPQHF.

The CDR3 here is CASSGTGVAGYTF. The chain recombines TRBV9 with TRBJ1-2; the TRBD1 assignment by TCRdb is unverifiable without DNA. CDR1 SGDLS and CDR2 YYNGEE come from the germline V gene. CDR3 length: 13 amino acids.

The J gene is TRBJ2-3, the V gene TRBV6-5. This CDR3 has 11 residues. Germline V lookup: CDR1 MNHEY, CDR2 SVGAGI. CDR3 sequence: CASSYKGTQYF.

The chain couples TRBV6-2 or TRBV6-3 to TRBJ1-2. In germline, CDR1 is MNHEY, CDR2 SVGEGT. The CDR3 loop spans 14 amino acids. The CDR3 sequence is CASSYSPGLYGYTF.

The chain's CDR3 is CASSLSGFNKYEQYF. The chain carries TRBV7-2 and TRBJ2-7. The length of the CDR3 is 15 residues. CDR1 is SGHTA and CDR2 is FQGNSA in the germline V gene. Supplemented by reference TRBV7-2 and TRBJ2-7, the full variable domain reads GAGVSQSPSNKVTEKGKDVELRCDPISGHTALYWYRQSLGQGLEFLIYFQGNSAPDKSGLPSDRFSAERTGGSVSTLTIQRTQQEDSAVYLCASSLSGFNKYEQYFGPGTRLTVT.

The chain recombines TRBV27 with TRBJ1-4; TCRdb gives TRBD1 as the D gene, but with no DNA this cannot be confirmed. Germline V gives CDR1 MNHEY, CDR2 SMNVEV (reference sequence). This CDR3 is built from 15 residues. The CDR3: CASSLRGQSNEKLFF.

The chain has TRBV5-6 and TRBJ2-7; TCRdb indicates TRBD1, and absent DNA this call remains unverified. Germline CDR1 and CDR2: SGHDT and YYEEEE. The length of the CDR3 is 13 residues. The CDR3 is CASSSRDKYEQYF.

The rearrangement joins TRBV15 to TRBJ1-6; lacking DNA, the TRBD1 call made by TCRdb goes unchecked. The CDR3 runs 15 residues. The V gene's germline CDR1 is LNHNV and CDR2 YYDKDF (reference sequence). The chain's CDR3 is CATSRDQGANSPLHF.

V gene TRBV7-2 combines with J gene TRBJ2-3; the D call of TRBD1 rests on TCRdb alone, since no DNA is present to check it. This CDR3 spans 16 amino acids. Germline V gives CDR1 SGHTA, CDR2 FQGNSA. The CDR3 spells CASSSNRGVLADTQYF.

The CDR3 loop reads CSARVPGQARETQYF. The chain carries TRBV20-1 and TRBJ2-5; TCRdb picks TRBD2, but there is no DNA to check that call. CDR3 length equals 15 residues. The germline gives CDR1 DFQATT, CDR2 SNEGSKA (reference sequence).

The chain recombines TRBV27 with TRBJ2-1. The length of the CDR3 is 14 residues. Germline assignment: CDR1 MNHEY and CDR2 SMNVEV (reference sequence). This CDR3 reads CASSSMTEYNEQFF.